This entry describes one T cell receptor (beta chain). Sequenced by immunoSEQ multiplex PCR; TCRdb stores in-frame clones only, minus some. The repertoire includes about 170,000 clones, 70% to 90% of them detected once, and more than 10% sits in the top ten. With 2 bases removed from V and 3 bases from J, the gap between germline ends came to 5 bases. This CDR3 is built from 13 residues. Germline lookup yields CDR1 SNHLY and CDR2 FYNNEI. The data are from a study of control samples from healthy donors and cancer patients. Sequenced material: blood. The J gene is TRBJ1-3, the V gene TRBV2; D not resolved. This sequence was found in a man younger than 45 in good health. CDR3 protein: CASSENLGNTIYF. The CDR3 region has the DNA TGTGCCAGCAGTGAAAACCTTGGAAACACCATATATTTT.